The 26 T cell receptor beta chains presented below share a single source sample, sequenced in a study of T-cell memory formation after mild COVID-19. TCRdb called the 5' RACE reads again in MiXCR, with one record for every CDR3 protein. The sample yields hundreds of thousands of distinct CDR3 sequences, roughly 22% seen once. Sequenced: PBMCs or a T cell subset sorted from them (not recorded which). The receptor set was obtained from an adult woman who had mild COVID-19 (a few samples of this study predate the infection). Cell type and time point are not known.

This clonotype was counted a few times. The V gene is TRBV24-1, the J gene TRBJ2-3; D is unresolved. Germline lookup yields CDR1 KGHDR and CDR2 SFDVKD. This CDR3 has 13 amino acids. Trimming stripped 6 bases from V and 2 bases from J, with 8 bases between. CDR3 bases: TGTGCCACCAGTATAACACTCACAGATACGCAGTATTTT. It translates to CATSITLTDTQYF.

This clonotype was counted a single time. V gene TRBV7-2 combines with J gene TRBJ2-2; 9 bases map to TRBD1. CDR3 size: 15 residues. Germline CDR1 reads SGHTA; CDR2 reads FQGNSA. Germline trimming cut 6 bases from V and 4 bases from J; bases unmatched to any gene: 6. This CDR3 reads CASSYRGRSTGELFF. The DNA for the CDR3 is TGTGCCAGCAGTTACAGGGGGCGATCCACCGGGGAGCTGTTTTTT.

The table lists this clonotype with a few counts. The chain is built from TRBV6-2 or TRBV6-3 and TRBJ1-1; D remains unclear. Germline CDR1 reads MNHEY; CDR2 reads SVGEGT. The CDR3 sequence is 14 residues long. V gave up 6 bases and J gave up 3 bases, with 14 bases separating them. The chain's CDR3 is CASSSWVVDTEAFF. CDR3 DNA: TGTGCCAGCAGCAGTTGGGTTGTGGACACTGAAGCTTTCTTT.

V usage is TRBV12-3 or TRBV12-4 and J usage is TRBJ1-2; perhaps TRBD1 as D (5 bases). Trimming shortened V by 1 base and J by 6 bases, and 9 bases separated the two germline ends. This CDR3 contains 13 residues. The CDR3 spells CASSLGRVDGYTF. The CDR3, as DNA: TGTGCCAGCAGTTTAGGCAGGGTGGATGGCTACACCTTC.

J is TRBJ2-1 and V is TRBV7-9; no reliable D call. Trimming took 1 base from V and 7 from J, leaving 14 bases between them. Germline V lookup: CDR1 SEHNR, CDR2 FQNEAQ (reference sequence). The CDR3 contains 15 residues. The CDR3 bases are TGTGCCAGCAGCTTAGTGTCCGGGTTTAGGAATGAGCAGTTCTTC. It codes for CASSLVSGFRNEQFF.

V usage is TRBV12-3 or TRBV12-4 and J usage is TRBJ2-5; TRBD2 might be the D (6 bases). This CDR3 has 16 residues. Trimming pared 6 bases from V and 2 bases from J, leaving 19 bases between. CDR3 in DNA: TGTGCCAGCAGAACCATCCCGGGACTGGCACAAGAGACCCAGTACTTC. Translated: CASRTIPGLAQETQYF.

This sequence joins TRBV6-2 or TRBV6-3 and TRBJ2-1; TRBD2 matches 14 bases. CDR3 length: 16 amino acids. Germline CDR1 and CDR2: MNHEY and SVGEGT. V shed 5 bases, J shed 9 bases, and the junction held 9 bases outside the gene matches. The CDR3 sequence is CASSPLSGLAGGEQFF. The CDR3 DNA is TGTGCCAGCAGTCCACTCTCAGGACTAGCGGGAGGTGAGCAGTTCTTC.

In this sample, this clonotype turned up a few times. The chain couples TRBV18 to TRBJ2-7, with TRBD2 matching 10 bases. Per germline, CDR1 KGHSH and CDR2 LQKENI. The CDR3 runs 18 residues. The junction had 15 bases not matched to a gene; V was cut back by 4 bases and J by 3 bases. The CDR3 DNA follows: TGTGCCAGCTCACGGACCCGGCTCCTGGGGACTAGCGACTACGAGCAGTACTTC. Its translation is CASSRTRLLGTSDYEQYF.

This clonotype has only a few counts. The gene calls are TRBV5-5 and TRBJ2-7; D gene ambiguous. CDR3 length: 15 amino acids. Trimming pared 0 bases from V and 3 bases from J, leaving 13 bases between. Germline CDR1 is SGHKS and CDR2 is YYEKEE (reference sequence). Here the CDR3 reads CASSLEASSFYEQYF. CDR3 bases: TGTGCCAGCAGCTTGGAGGCCTCTTCTTTCTACGAGCAGTACTTC.

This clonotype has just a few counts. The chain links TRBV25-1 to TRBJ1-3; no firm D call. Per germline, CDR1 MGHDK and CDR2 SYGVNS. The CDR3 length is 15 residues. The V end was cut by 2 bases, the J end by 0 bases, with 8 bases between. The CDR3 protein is CASSEPLSSGNTIYF. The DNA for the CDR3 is TGTGCCAGCAGTGAACCGCTCAGCTCTGGAAACACCATATATTTT.

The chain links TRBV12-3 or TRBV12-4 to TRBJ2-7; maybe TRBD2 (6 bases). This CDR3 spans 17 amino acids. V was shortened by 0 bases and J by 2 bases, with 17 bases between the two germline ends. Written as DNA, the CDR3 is TGTGCCAGCAGTTTAGCCAAGGGAGGCAGTTCTCCCTACGAGCAGTACTTC. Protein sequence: CASSLAKGGSSPYEQYF.

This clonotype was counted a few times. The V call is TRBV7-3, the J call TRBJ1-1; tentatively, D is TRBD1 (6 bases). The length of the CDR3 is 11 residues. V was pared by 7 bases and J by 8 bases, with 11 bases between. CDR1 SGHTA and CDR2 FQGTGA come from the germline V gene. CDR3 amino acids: CASTQGSEAFF. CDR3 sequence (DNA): TGTGCCAGCACCCAGGGGAGCGAAGCTTTCTTT.

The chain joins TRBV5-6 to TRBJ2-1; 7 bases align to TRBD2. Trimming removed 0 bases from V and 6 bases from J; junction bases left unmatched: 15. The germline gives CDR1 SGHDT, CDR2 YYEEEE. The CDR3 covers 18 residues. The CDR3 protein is CASSLVGTGRGGRNEQFF. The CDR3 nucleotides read TGTGCCAGCAGCTTGGTAGGGACGGGCCGCGGGGGTCGCAATGAGCAGTTCTTC. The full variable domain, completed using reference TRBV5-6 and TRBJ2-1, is DAGVTQSPTHLIKTRGQQVTLRCSPKSGHDTVSWYQQALGQGPQFIFQYYEEEERQRGNFPDRFSGHQFPNYSSELNVNALLLGDSALYLCASSLVGTGRGGRNEQFFGPGTRLTVL.

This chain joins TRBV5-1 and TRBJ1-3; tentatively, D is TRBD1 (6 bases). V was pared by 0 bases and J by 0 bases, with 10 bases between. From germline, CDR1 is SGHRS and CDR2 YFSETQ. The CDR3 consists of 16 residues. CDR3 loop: CASSLEQGSSGNTIYF. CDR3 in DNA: TGCGCCAGCAGCTTGGAGCAGGGGAGCTCTGGAAACACCATATATTTT.

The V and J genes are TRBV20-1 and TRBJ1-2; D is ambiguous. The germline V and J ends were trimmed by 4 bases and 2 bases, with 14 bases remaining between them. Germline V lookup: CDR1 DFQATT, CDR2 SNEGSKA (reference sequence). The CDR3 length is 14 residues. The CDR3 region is CSATFRPPNYGYTF. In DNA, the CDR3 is TGCAGTGCTACTTTTCGGCCGCCCAACTATGGCTACACCTTC.

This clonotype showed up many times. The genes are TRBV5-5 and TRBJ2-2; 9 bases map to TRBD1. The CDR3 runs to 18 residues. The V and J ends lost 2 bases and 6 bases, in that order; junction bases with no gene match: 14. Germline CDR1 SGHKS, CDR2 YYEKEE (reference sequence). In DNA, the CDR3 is TGTGCCAGCAGCTTCGAGACAGGGGGGGGAGTCGGTCCCGGGGAGCTGTTTTTT. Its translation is CASSFETGGGVGPGELFF.

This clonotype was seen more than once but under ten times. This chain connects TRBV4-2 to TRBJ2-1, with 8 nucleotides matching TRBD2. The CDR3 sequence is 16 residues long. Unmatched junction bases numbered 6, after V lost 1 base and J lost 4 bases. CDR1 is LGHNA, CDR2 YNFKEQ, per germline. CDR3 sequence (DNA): TGTGCCAGCAGCCAAGCAACCGGGACTAGTTACAATGAGCAGTTCTTC. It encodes CASSQATGTSYNEQFF.

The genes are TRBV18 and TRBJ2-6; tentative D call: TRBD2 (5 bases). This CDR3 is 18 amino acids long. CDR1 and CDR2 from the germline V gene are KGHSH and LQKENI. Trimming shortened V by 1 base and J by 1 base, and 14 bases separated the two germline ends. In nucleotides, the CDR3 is TGTGCCAGCTCACCACTGAGGGCAGGAGAGTCTGGGGCCAACGTCCTGACTTTC. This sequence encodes CASSPLRAGESGANVLTF.

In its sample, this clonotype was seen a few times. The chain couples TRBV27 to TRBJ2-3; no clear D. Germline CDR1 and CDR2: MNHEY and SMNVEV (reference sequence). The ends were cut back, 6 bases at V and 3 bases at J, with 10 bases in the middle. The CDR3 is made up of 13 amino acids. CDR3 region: CASRGWATDTQYF. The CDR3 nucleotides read TGTGCCAGCAGAGGGTGGGCGACAGATACGCAGTATTTT.

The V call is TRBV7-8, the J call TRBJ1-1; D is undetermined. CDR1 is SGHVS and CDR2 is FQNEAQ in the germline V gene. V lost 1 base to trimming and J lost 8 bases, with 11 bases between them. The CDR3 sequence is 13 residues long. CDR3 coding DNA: TGTGCCAGCAGCTTAGGAACCAGGAACGAAGCTTTCTTT. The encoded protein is CASSLGTRNEAFF.

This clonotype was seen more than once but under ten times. This CDR3 reads CASNVAGGASDTQYF. The DNA for the CDR3 is TGTGCCAGCAATGTAGCGGGGGGTGCGTCAGATACGCAGTATTTT. The V and J genes are TRBV9 and TRBJ2-3, with 10 bases identical to TRBD2. The ends lost 6 bases at V and 4 bases at J; junction bases unmatched: 8. CDR3 size: 15 residues. The germline CDR1 and CDR2 sequences are SGDLS and YYNGEE. Variable domain in full (rest from reference TRBV9 and TRBJ2-3): DSGVTQTPKHLITATGQRVTLRCSPRSGDLSVYWYQQSLDQGLQFLIQYYNGEERAKGNILERFSAQQFPDLHSELNLSSLELGDSALYFCASNVAGGASDTQYFGPGTRLTVL.

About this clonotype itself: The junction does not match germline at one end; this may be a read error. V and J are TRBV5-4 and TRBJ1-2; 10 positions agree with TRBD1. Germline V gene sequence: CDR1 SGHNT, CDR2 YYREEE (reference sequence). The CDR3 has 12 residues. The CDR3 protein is CASQGQGGTHAF. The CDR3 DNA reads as TGTGCCAGCCAAGGACAGGGGGGAACCCATGCCTTC.

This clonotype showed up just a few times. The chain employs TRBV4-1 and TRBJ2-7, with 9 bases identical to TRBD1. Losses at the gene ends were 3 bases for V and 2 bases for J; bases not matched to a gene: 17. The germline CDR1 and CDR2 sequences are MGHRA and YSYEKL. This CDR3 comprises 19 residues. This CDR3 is CASSHPPPGQGQLTYEQYF. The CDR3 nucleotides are TGCGCCAGCAGCCACCCCCCTCCGGGACAGGGCCAACTAACCTACGAGCAGTACTTC.

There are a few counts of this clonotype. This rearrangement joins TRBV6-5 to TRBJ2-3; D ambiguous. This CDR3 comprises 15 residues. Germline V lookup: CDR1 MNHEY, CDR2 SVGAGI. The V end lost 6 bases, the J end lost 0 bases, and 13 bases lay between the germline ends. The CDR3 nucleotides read TGTGCCAGCAGCTACGACCCGGTGAGCACAGATACGCAGTATTTT. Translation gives CASSYDPVSTDTQYF.

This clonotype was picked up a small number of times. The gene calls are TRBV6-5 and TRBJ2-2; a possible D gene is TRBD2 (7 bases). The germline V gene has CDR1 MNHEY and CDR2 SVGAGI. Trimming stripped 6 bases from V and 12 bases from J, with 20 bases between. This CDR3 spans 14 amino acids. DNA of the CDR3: TGTGCCAGCAGGCCGAGGGGGGGGCCAGAGAAGCTGTTTTTT. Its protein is CASRPRGGPEKLFF.

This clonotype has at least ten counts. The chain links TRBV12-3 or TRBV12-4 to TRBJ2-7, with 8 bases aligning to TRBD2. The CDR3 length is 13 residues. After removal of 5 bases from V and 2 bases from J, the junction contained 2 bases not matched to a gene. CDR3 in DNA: TGTGCCAGCAGTCCGGGACTAGCCTACGAGCAGTACTTC. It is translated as CASSPGLAYEQYF.